These 17 T cell receptor beta chains share one sample of origin, sequenced in a study of siplizumab effects on memory and regulatory T cells. Profiling relied on immunoSEQ multiplex PCR, and the TCRdb table lists in-frame clones only, not all of them. The sample yields more than 85,000 clones, around 94% seen once. Sequencing used Tregs sorted from blood. These receptors all stem from a human donor in good health.

V is TRBV7-9 and J is TRBJ2-7; D call uncertain. The germline V and J ends were trimmed by 1 base and 4 bases, with 5 bases remaining between them. Germline loops: CDR1 SEHNR, CDR2 FQNEAQ (reference sequence). The CDR3 length is 12 residues. The DNA for the CDR3 is TGTGCCAGCAGCTTAGATCAGTACGAGCAGTACTTC. Its protein is CASSLDQYEQYF.

J is TRBJ1-4 and V is TRBV11-2; 7 nucleotides agree with TRBD1. Germline CDR1 reads SGHAT; CDR2 reads FQNNGV. The CDR3 length is 18 residues. Trimming cost V 5 bases and J 8 bases; bases outside gene matches: 20. The CDR3 DNA is TGTGCCAGCAGCCTTCGAGGGGGCGGGAATCGTAATCGGGAAAAACTGTTTTTT. Translating it yields CASSLRGGGNRNREKLFF.

V gene TRBV18 combines with J gene TRBJ2-5, with 7 bases lining up with TRBD1. Germline-derived CDR1 and CDR2 are KGHSH and LQKENI. The CDR3 has 16 residues. V shed 5 bases and J 3 bases; nucleotides not matched to a gene: 12. The CDR3 DNA reads TGTGCCAGCTCAGCCCTGACAGGGTTGGGAGAAGAGACCCAGTACTTC. Translating gives CASSALTGLGEETQYF.

The genes are TRBV7-9 and TRBJ1-4; D gene unclear. Germline V lookup: CDR1 SEHNR, CDR2 FQNEAQ (reference sequence). The CDR3 contains 15 residues. The ends were cut back, 4 bases at V and 5 bases at J, with 14 bases in the middle. CDR3 sequence: CASSSGRTENEKLFF. CDR3 DNA sequence: TGTGCCAGCAGCTCCGGACGCACCGAGAATGAAAAACTGTTTTTT.

This clone has just a few counts. The V call is TRBV30, the J call TRBJ1-1; D call uncertain. Germline-derived CDR1 and CDR2 are GTSNPN and SVGIG (reference sequence). This CDR3 contains 15 residues. V gave up 0 bases and J gave up 3 bases, with 14 bases separating them. The CDR3: CAWSVRRQRHTEAFF. As DNA, the CDR3 is TGTGCCTGGAGTGTACGAAGGCAGCGGCACACTGAAGCTTTCTTT.

The V gene is TRBV18, the J gene TRBJ1-1; D is unclear. Trimming stripped 2 bases from V and 3 bases from J, with 10 bases between. The CDR3 consists of 14 residues. CDR1 and CDR2 (germline): KGHSH, LQKENI. CDR3 DNA sequence: TGTGCCAGCTCACCAAGTTTGATTGACACTGAAGCTTTCTTT. This encodes CASSPSLIDTEAFF.

The chain joins TRBV19 to TRBJ2-1; TRBD1 matches at 7 bases. Germline-derived CDR1 and CDR2 are LNHDA and SQIVND (reference sequence). With V trimmed by 9 bases and J by 5 bases, 10 bases remained unmatched. This CDR3 is 14 amino acids long. This chain's CDR3 is CASGTVKVNNEQFF. In DNA, the CDR3 is TGTGCCAGCGGGACAGTTAAAGTTAACAATGAGCAGTTCTTC.

The chain carries TRBV5-1 and TRBJ2-5; a weak D match, TRBD2 (6 bases). The CDR3 runs 12 residues. Germline V gene data show CDR1 as SGHRS and CDR2 as YFSETQ. Trimming stripped 4 bases from V and 5 bases from J, with 9 bases between. The CDR3 bases are TGCGCCAGCAGCGCGGAGGGGGAGACCCAGTACTTC. Protein sequence: CASSAEGETQYF. Using reference TRBV5-1 and TRBJ2-5 for the parts outside the CDR3, the full variable domain is KAGVTQTPRYLIKTRGQQVTLSCSPISGHRSVSWYQQTPGQGLQFLFEYFSETQRNKGNFPGRFSGRQFSNSRSEMNVSTLELGDSALYLCASSAEGETQYFGPGTRLLVL.

The rearrangement links TRBV29-1 to TRBJ1-1; D unresolved. The CDR3 has 11 residues. The ends were cut back, 7 bases at V and 1 base at J, with 7 bases in the middle. Germline V gene sequence: CDR1 SQVTM, CDR2 ANQGSEA. CDR3 coding DNA: TGCAGCGGAGGTTGGAACACTGAAGCTTTCTTT. Its translation: CSGGWNTEAFF.

This clone showed up just once. V and J are TRBV5-4 and TRBJ1-2; D not certain. Trimming shortened V by 3 bases and J by 8 bases, and 8 bases separated the two germline ends. The CDR3 sequence is 11 residues long. Germline V gene sequence: CDR1 SGHNT, CDR2 YYREEE (reference sequence). The CDR3 DNA reads as TGTGCCAGCAGCTCCGTATACGGCTACACCTTC. It yields the protein CASSSVYGYTF. Drawing the rest from reference TRBV5-4 and TRBJ1-2, the complete variable domain is ETGVTQSPTHLIKTRGQQVTLRCSSQSGHNTVSWYQQALGQGPQFIFQYYREEENGRGNFPPRFSGLQFPNYSSELNVNALELDDSALYLCASSSVYGYTFGSGTRLTVV.

J is TRBJ2-5 and V is TRBV5-1, with 11 bases identical to TRBD2. CDR3 length: 16 amino acids. Germline V gene sequence: CDR1 SGHRS, CDR2 YFSETQ. The J segment lost 4 bases and the V segment lost 4 bases, leaving 9 bases of the junction unmatched. CDR3 nucleotides: TGCGCCAGCAGCCTCGGGACTAGCGGAGGGGTAGAGACCCAGTACTTC. Translating it yields CASSLGTSGGVETQYF.

This chain links TRBV28 with TRBJ2-5, with 7 bases identical to TRBD2. The CDR3 covers 13 residues. Germline assignment: CDR1 MDHEN and CDR2 SYDVKM. Germline trimming cut 6 bases from V and 7 bases from J; bases unmatched to any gene: 8. The CDR3 here is CASRPTGGGTQYF. CDR3 DNA: TGTGCCAGCAGACCCACTGGCGGGGGGACCCAGTACTTC.

The CDR3 DNA reads as TGTGCCAGTAGTACTCTAGCGGGAGGGCCCGGCACAGATACGCAGTATTTT. It codes for CASSTLAGGPGTDTQYF. This sequence joins TRBV19 and TRBJ2-3, with TRBD2 identical over 12 bases. Germline V gene lookup returns CDR1 LNHDA and CDR2 SQIVND (reference sequence). The CDR3 is made up of 17 amino acids. The V gene end was trimmed by 4 bases and the J gene end by 1 base; junction bases not matched to a gene: 6.

The chain combines TRBV19 with TRBJ1-2; D ambiguous. CDR3 length: 16 amino acids. V was pared by 0 bases and J by 4 bases, with 15 bases between. Germline V CDR1 and CDR2: LNHDA, SQIVND (reference sequence). CDR3 residues: CASSIDLGLEVYGYTF. The CDR3 DNA reads TGTGCCAGTAGTATAGATCTGGGATTGGAAGTCTATGGCTACACCTTC.

The V call is TRBV10-1, the J call TRBJ2-5; D call uncertain. Per the germline V gene, CDR1 is WNHNN and CDR2 is SYGVQD (reference sequence). Trimming took 0 bases from V and 5 from J, leaving 7 bases between them. CDR3 length equals 13 residues. CDR3 bases: TGCGCCAGCAGTGAGTCGATGTGGGAGACCCAGTACTTC. Its protein product is CASSESMWETQYF.

The V gene is TRBV28, the J gene TRBJ2-5; perhaps TRBD2 as D (5 bases). Germline V gives CDR1 MDHEN, CDR2 SYDVKM. The germline V and J ends were trimmed by 4 bases and 5 bases, with 11 bases remaining between them. The CDR3 loop spans 13 amino acids. This chain's CDR3 is CASSSGGVETQYF. The CDR3 DNA is TGTGCCAGCAGTTCTGGAGGAGTGGAGACCCAGTACTTC.

The chain carries TRBV6-5 and TRBJ2-7; a weak D match, TRBD2 (6 bases). V lost 0 bases and J lost 4, with 10 bases in between. The CDR3 runs to 14 residues. In germline, CDR1 is MNHEY, CDR2 SVGAGI. CDR3 sequence: CASSYSGGVYEQYF. CDR3 DNA: TGTGCCAGCAGTTACTCCGGGGGTGTTTACGAGCAGTACTTC.